The rows below give T cell receptor beta chains drawn from one sample of a study of molecular identifiers for immune sequencing clone quantification. A single record per CDR3 protein comes from TCRdb applying MiXCR to the PCR reads. The sample has about 630,000 distinct CDR3 sequences; 25% are singletons. Sequencing was performed on naive CD8+ T cells from blood, with Jurkat cell RNA spiked in. The receptor set was obtained from a human donor in good health. Some libraries in this study had Jurkat cell RNA spiked in. CDR3s include the opening cysteine and the closing phenylalanine or tryptophan. D genes are given only for firm matches. Expanded clones are given a class, and other clones once, few, many or no size at all.

size	V	D	J	DNA	CDR3
-	TRBV2	TRBD2	TRBJ2-1	TGTGCCAGCAGAGAAACTAGCGGGGGGTACAATGAGCAGTTCTTC	CASRETSGGYNEQFF
many	TRBV13	-	TRBJ2-5	TGTGCCAGCAGCTTAGATCCCGGAGCAGAGACCCAGTACTTC	CASSLDPGAETQYF
-	TRBV30	TRBD2	TRBJ2-3	TGTGCCTGGGGGGTTGGGGAGGGGATCACAGATACGCAGTATTTT	CAWGVGEGITDTQYF
many	TRBV16	-	TRBJ1-1	TGTGCCAGCAGCCAATACCCGGGTGGCACTGAAGCTTTCTTT	CASSQYPGGTEAFF
many	TRBV3-1	-	TRBJ2-7	TGTGCCAGCAGCCCGGAGGAAACCTACGAGCAGTACTTC	CASSPEETYEQYF
-	TRBV5-5	-	TRBJ1-5	TGTGCCAGCAGCTTGGCCCTCGCCAATCAGCCCCAGCATTTT	CASSLALANQPQHF
-	TRBV2	TRBD1	TRBJ1-1	TGTGCCAGCAGATCTTCTACCGGACAGGTTGTGAACACTGAAGCTTTCTTT	CASRSSTGQVVNTEAFF
many	TRBV7-2	-	TRBJ1-1	TGTGCCAGCAGCTTAGCGCTCAGGGCTGAAGCTTTCTTT	CASSLALRAEAFF
few	TRBV7-2	-	TRBJ1-1	TGTGCCAGCAGCTTGTGGGGGGGGGTGAACACTGAAGCTTTCTTT	CASSLWGGVNTEAFF
many	TRBV4-3	-	TRBJ2-7	TGCGCCAGCAGCCAAGATCGCCAGGGCTGGGAGCAGTACTTC	CASSQDRQGWEQYF
-	TRBV2	TRBD2	TRBJ2-7	TGTGCCAGCAGTGAAGCACTAGCGGGTTTCTACGAGCAGTACTTC	CASSEALAGFYEQYF
few	TRBV20-1	TRBD1	TRBJ2-7	TGCAGTGCTAGAGACCAGGACAGGGGGTGGTACGAGCAGTACTTC	CSARDQDRGWYEQYF
once	TRBV28	-	TRBJ2-7	TGTGCCAGCAGTCCAGGACTGAGCTCCTACAAGCAGTACTTC	CASSPGLSSYKQYF